Presented here are 22 T cell receptor beta chains from one specimen sequenced in a study of blood T cell repertoires in COVID-19. Libraries were prepared by immunoSEQ multiplex PCR; TCRdb keeps only in-frame clonotypes and omits some of them. The sample has roughly 200,000 clones, roughly 76% seen once. The sample taken for sequencing was peripheral blood. These receptor sequences come from a woman aged 40 to 49 with COVID-19, enrolled during active disease.

The chain employs TRBV5-1 and TRBJ1-4; 8 nucleotides align to TRBD1. CDR1 is SGHRS and CDR2 is YFSETQ in the germline V gene. V dropped 3 bases and J dropped 8; count of bases not matched to a gene: 6. CDR3 length: 14 residues. The CDR3: CASSSGQGREKLFF. The CDR3 region has the DNA TGCGCCAGCAGCTCTGGACAGGGACGAGAAAAACTGTTTTTT.

This CDR3 is CASSPGLRETQYF. CDR3 sequence (DNA): TGTGCCAGCAGTCCGGGACTCAGAGAGACCCAGTACTTC. V is TRBV2 and J is TRBJ2-5; weak D call: TRBD2 (6 bases). This CDR3 has 13 residues. Germline assignment: CDR1 SNHLY and CDR2 FYNNEI. Trimming stripped 5 bases from V and 4 bases from J, with 11 bases between.

V and J are TRBV5-8 and TRBJ1-2; D unclear. CDR3 length equals 15 residues. The V end was cut by 7 bases, the J end by 0 bases, with 16 bases between. Germline V gives CDR1 SGHTS, CDR2 YDEGEE. The CDR3 is CASGPSNRANYGYTF. CDR3 nucleotides: TGTGCCAGCGGGCCATCCAACCGAGCTAACTATGGCTACACCTTC.

V usage is TRBV19 and J usage is TRBJ1-3; 7 bases match TRBD1. Germline loops: CDR1 LNHDA, CDR2 SQIVND (reference sequence). CDR3 length equals 12 residues. The trim removed 10 bases at V and 15 bases at J, leaving 15 bases unmatched. CDR3 sequence: CAITGQYNAGYF. CDR3 coding DNA: TGTGCCATTACGGGACAGTACAACGCAGGATATTTT.

The chain uses TRBV19 and TRBJ2-2; 7 bases map to TRBD2. The CDR3 contains 16 residues. The V segment lost 3 bases and the J segment 4 bases; nucleotides outside the gene matches: 8. Germline lookup yields CDR1 LNHDA and CDR2 SQIVND (reference sequence). The CDR3: CASSMFAGATTGELFF. The CDR3 DNA reads as TGTGCCAGTAGTATGTTTGCGGGAGCGACCACCGGGGAGCTGTTTTTT. Full variable domain (remainder filled in from reference TRBV19 and TRBJ2-2): DGGITQSPKYLFRKEGQNVTLSCEQNLNHDAMYWYRQDPGQGLRLIYYSQIVNDFQKGDIAEGYSVSREKKESFPLTVTSAQKNPTAFYLCASSMFAGATTGELFFGEGSRLTVL.

J is TRBJ1-6 and V is TRBV21-1; TRBD1 is the table's D call, not checked against the DNA. TRBV21-1 is annotated as a pseudogene. The CDR3 extends over 14 amino acids. CDR3 DNA: TGTGCCAGCAGCAAATTAGACAGTCGGTCACCCCTCCACTTT. It translates to CASSKLDSRSPLHF.

The chain recombines TRBV7-9 with TRBJ2-5; D perhaps matches TRBD2 (5 bases). CDR3 size: 12 residues. The V end lost 8 bases, the J end lost 1 base, and 8 bases lay between the germline ends. CDR1 and CDR2 from the germline V gene are SEHNR and FQNEAQ (reference sequence). The DNA of the CDR3 is TGTGCCAGCGAGGGCGGCCAAGAGACCCAGTACTTC. The encoded protein is CASEGGQETQYF.

The rearrangement uses TRBV7-3 and TRBJ1-5, with no clear D. The CDR3 is made up of 13 amino acids. Trimming took 2 bases from V and 3 from J, leaving 5 bases between them. CDR1 is SGHTA and CDR2 is FQGTGA in the germline V gene. DNA for the CDR3: TGTGCCAGCAGCTTAGACTCCAATCAGCCCCAGCATTTT. This encodes CASSLDSNQPQHF.

The chain is built from TRBV9 and TRBJ2-7; weak D call: TRBD1 (6 bases). The germline CDR1 and CDR2 sequences are SGDLS and YYNGEE. CDR3 size: 15 residues. The germline V and J ends were trimmed by 0 bases and 0 bases, with 10 bases remaining between them. CDR3: CASSVDGTISYEQYF. The CDR3 bases are TGTGCCAGCAGCGTAGACGGGACAATCTCCTACGAGCAGTACTTC.

The chain uses TRBV5-1 and TRBJ2-5; D not resolved. Germline CDR1 and CDR2: SGHRS and YFSETQ. CDR3 length: 11 amino acids. Trimming took 7 bases from V and 5 from J, leaving 9 bases between them. CDR3 in DNA: TGCGCCAGCGGCCCCCCCGAGACCCAGTACTTC. It yields the protein CASGPPETQYF.

The chain uses TRBV5-1 and TRBJ2-7, with TRBD2 as a possible D gene (6 bases). The CDR3 sequence is 14 residues long. Looked up from germline, CDR1 is SGHRS and CDR2 is YFSETQ. Trimming stripped 4 bases from V and 2 bases from J, with 13 bases between. CDR3 sequence (DNA): TGCGCCAGCAGCCCCCGGGACTTCGCCTACGAGCAGTACTTC. This translates into CASSPRDFAYEQYF.

In its sample, this clone was seen many times. This chain links TRBV18 with TRBJ2-2; TRBD1 agrees at 7 bases. Germline CDR1 and CDR2: KGHSH and LQKENI. Germline trimming cut 4 bases from V and 7 bases from J; bases unmatched to any gene: 15. This CDR3 comprises 17 residues. This CDR3 is CASSHNRDSLLVGELFF. For the CDR3, the DNA is TGTGCCAGCTCACACAACCGGGACAGTCTTCTTGTCGGGGAGCTGTTTTTT.

DNA of the CDR3: TGTGCCAGCAGCCCTCGCCTAGCGGGGAGCACAGATACGCAGTATTTT. It is translated as CASSPRLAGSTDTQYF. This rearrangement joins TRBV9 to TRBJ2-3; TRBD2 matches at 9 bases. After removal of 4 bases from V and 0 bases from J, the junction contained 6 bases not matched to a gene. Germline lookup yields CDR1 SGDLS and CDR2 YYNGEE. The CDR3 has 16 residues.

The rearrangement links TRBV19 to TRBJ1-6; D unresolved. CDR1 and CDR2 (germline): LNHDA, SQIVND (reference sequence). The CDR3 length is 15 residues. Trimming removed 6 bases at V and 0 bases at J, with 9 bases between. The chain's CDR3 is CASSSMSSYNSPLHF. The CDR3 DNA is TGTGCCAGTAGCTCAATGAGCTCCTATAATTCACCCCTCCACTTT.

The rearrangement links TRBV5-6 to TRBJ2-7, with a tentative D call TRBD2 (8 bases). The CDR3 runs to 15 residues. Trimming left V 2 bases short and J 3 bases short, with 15 bases between. Germline V lookup: CDR1 SGHDT, CDR2 YYEEEE. This CDR3 is CASSFRGTSNYEQYF. The CDR3 nucleotides read TGTGCCAGCAGCTTCAGGGGGACTAGTAACTACGAGCAGTACTTC.

The chain couples TRBV10-2 to TRBJ1-4; possible D gene TRBD1, 5 bases. CDR3 length equals 15 residues. V lost 6 bases, J lost 7 bases, and 18 bases lay in between. The germline CDR1 and CDR2 sequences are WSHSY and SAAADI. The CDR3 DNA reads as TGCGCCAGCAGATATTGGGACCGGGGAGGTGAAAAACTGTTTTTT. Translation gives CASRYWDRGGEKLFF.

The V gene is TRBV29-1, the J gene TRBJ1-1; 8 bases are shared with TRBD1. The CDR3 is 12 residues long. The germline CDR1 and CDR2 sequences are SQVTM and ANQGSEA. V shed 7 bases, J shed 7 bases, and the junction held 8 bases outside the gene matches. CDR3 sequence (DNA): TGCAGCGGGTTAACAGGGGGGCTTGAAGCTTTCTTT. This codes for CSGLTGGLEAFF.

CDR3 sequence: CASSPRQGTATNEKLFF. For the CDR3, the DNA is TGTGCCAGCAGCCCAAGACAGGGGACTGCAACTAATGAAAAACTGTTTTTT. The V and J genes are TRBV3-1 (or the pseudogene TRBV3-2) and TRBJ1-4; the match to TRBD1 covers 8 bases. Trimming cost V 4 bases and J 0 bases; bases outside gene matches: 7. The germline gives CDR1 LGHDT, CDR2 YNNKEL (reference sequence). The CDR3 spans 17 residues.

The chain links TRBV30 to TRBJ1-1; 7 nucleotides match TRBD1. Trimming at V came to 3 bases and at J to 1 base, leaving 5 bases not matched to a gene. Germline CDR1 GTSNPN, CDR2 SVGIG (reference sequence). CDR3 length: 14 amino acids. CDR3 coding DNA: TGTGCCTGGAGCGCCGGGACAGCGAACACTGAAGCTTTCTTT. Translating it yields CAWSAGTANTEAFF.

The chain is built from TRBV7-9 and TRBJ1-1; tentatively, D is TRBD1 (5 bases). Germline CDR1 is SEHNR and CDR2 is FQNEAQ (reference sequence). V lost 1 base to trimming and J lost 7 bases, with 13 bases between them. This CDR3 has 14 amino acids. CDR3 DNA: TGTGCCAGCAGCTTAGTTCCACAGGCCCTTGAAGCTTTCTTT. Translation gives CASSLVPQALEAFF.

The chain recombines TRBV11-1 with TRBJ2-1; 8 bases fit TRBD1. Trimming took 1 base from V and 4 from J; bases not matched to a gene: 3. From germline, CDR1 is SGHAT and CDR2 FQDESV (reference sequence). CDR3 size: 15 residues. CDR3 sequence (DNA): TGTGCCAGCAGCTTAGTTGGACAGGGTTACAATGAGCAGTTCTTC. Translating gives CASSLVGQGYNEQFF.

This clone was observed a few times. The V call is TRBV11-2, the J call TRBJ2-1; TRBD2 aligns across 8 bases. V shed 4 bases and J 6 bases; nucleotides not matched to a gene: 14. CDR1 and CDR2 (germline): SGHAT, FQNNGV. The CDR3 sequence is 17 residues long. The CDR3 DNA is TGTGCCAGCAGCTCGTTTCCGACAGCGGGAGAAGGCAATGAGCAGTTCTTC. This gives the protein CASSSFPTAGEGNEQFF. The entire variable domain, with the rest obtained from reference TRBV11-2 and TRBJ2-1, is as follows: EAGVAQSPRYKIIEKRQSVAFWCNPISGHATLYWYQQILGQGPKLLIQFQNNGVVDDSQLPKDRFSAERLKGVDSTLKIQPAKLEDSAVYLCASSSFPTAGEGNEQFFGPGTRLTVL.